The rows below give T cell receptor beta chains drawn from one sample of a study of T cell clonotyping in hematopoietic cell transplantation. The data were produced by immunoSEQ multiplex PCR, yet TCRdb's version contains in-frame clones alone and is incomplete. In the table there are under 20,000 clones, 85% to 90% of which are singletons. Sequenced input: peripheral blood mononuclear cells. These receptors were obtained from a man in his fifties in good health. Some clones in this sample may be carry-over from other donors' samples. Both conserved end residues are part of each CDR3. Each record gives: V gene, J gene, CDR3 protein.

V gene: TRBV2; J gene: TRBJ1-1; CDR3 protein: CASRIGTSSEAFF
V gene: TRBV7-6; J gene: TRBJ2-7; CDR3 protein: CASSLASGRGYEQYF
V gene: TRBV7-2; J gene: TRBJ2-5; CDR3 protein: CASSLGGAQKTQYF
V gene: TRBV7-8; J gene: TRBJ1-1; CDR3 protein: CASSHGTDEAFF
V gene: TRBV7-3; J gene: TRBJ2-5; CDR3 protein: CASSLTSTSGETQYF
V gene: TRBV7-2; J gene: TRBJ1-2; CDR3 protein: CASSSPGGNYGYTF
V gene: TRBV28; J gene: TRBJ1-2; CDR3 protein: CASSFAPGTGSYGYTF
V gene: TRBV4-1; J gene: TRBJ2-1; CDR3 protein: CASSRGGVLEQFF
V gene: TRBV11-3; J gene: TRBJ1-1; CDR3 protein: CASSLLSELAEAFF
V gene: TRBV7-2; J gene: TRBJ2-3; CDR3 protein: CASSRRGESDTQYF
V gene: TRBV5-1; J gene: TRBJ2-2; CDR3 protein: CASSLAPAGGRVTGELFF
V gene: TRBV6-1; J gene: TRBJ2-7; CDR3 protein: CASYLAGEQYF
V gene: TRBV7-6; J gene: TRBJ1-6; CDR3 protein: CASSKGQDNSPLHF
V gene: TRBV13; J gene: TRBJ1-1; CDR3 protein: CASSVQGLNTEAFF
V gene: TRBV7-3; J gene: TRBJ2-3; CDR3 protein: CASSFRDPNTDTQYF
V gene: TRBV6-1; J gene: TRBJ1-6; CDR3 protein: CASSESTAHNSPLHF
V gene: TRBV7-7; J gene: TRBJ2-7; CDR3 protein: CASSCEDGSYEQYF
V gene: TRBV30; J gene: TRBJ1-2; CDR3 protein: CAFTPAGGYYGYTF
V gene: TRBV7-3; J gene: TRBJ2-2; CDR3 protein: CASSFHGGTNTGELFF
V gene: TRBV7-9; J gene: TRBJ1-6; CDR3 protein: CASSLEQGASPLHF
V gene: TRBV11-2; J gene: TRBJ1-2; CDR3 protein: CASSLDRQGGRDGYTF
V gene: TRBV5-1; J gene: TRBJ2-5; CDR3 protein: CASSLSETQYF
V gene: TRBV2; J gene: TRBJ1-2; CDR3 protein: CASSRNGQSGYTF
V gene: TRBV5-1; J gene: TRBJ1-2; CDR3 protein: CASSTSGTTNYGYTF
V gene: TRBV2; J gene: TRBJ1-5; CDR3 protein: CASSSDDRRYQPQHF
V gene: TRBV2; J gene: TRBJ1-1; CDR3 protein: CASGDAGNTEAFF
V gene: TRBV9; J gene: TRBJ2-7; CDR3 protein: CASSVGTNYEQYF
V gene: TRBV28; J gene: TRBJ1-3; CDR3 protein: CASSAQTGGNTIYF
V gene: TRBV6-5; J gene: TRBJ1-5; CDR3 protein: CASSVRGQPQHF
V gene: TRBV10-3; J gene: TRBJ2-3; CDR3 protein: CAISGLADTQYF
V gene: TRBV28; J gene: TRBJ1-6; CDR3 protein: CASSSGAILNNNSPLHF
V gene: TRBV5-1; J gene: TRBJ1-6; CDR3 protein: CASSEGVSPLHF
V gene: TRBV30; J gene: TRBJ1-1; CDR3 protein: CAWTYGTVNTEAFF
V gene: TRBV5-4; J gene: TRBJ1-2; CDR3 protein: CASSSNALYGYTF
V gene: TRBV7-3; J gene: TRBJ1-2; CDR3 protein: CASSEGIGYGYTF
V gene: TRBV4-2; J gene: TRBJ1-1; CDR3 protein: CASSHPREDTEAFF
V gene: TRBV19; J gene: TRBJ2-7; CDR3 protein: CASSITHSGGPDEQYF
V gene: TRBV15; J gene: TRBJ2-7; CDR3 protein: CATSRGERGPYEQYF
V gene: TRBV7-2; J gene: TRBJ1-5; CDR3 protein: CASSFGRDNQPQHF
V gene: TRBV29-1; J gene: TRBJ2-7; CDR3 protein: CSVRLGRMIYEQYF